One and the same sample provided the 28 T cell receptor beta chains below, sequenced in a study of blood T cell repertoires in COVID-19. Profiling relied on immunoSEQ multiplex PCR, and the TCRdb table lists in-frame clones only, not all of them. The sample contains 200,000 to 250,000 clones, 75% to 85% of which appear only once. Sequencing was carried out using peripheral blood. The receptors shown here come from a woman aged 50 to 60 with acute or convalescent COVID-19.

This rearrangement joins TRBV7-9 to TRBJ2-1, with 10 bases matching TRBD2. CDR3 size: 15 residues. Trimming removed 1 base from V and 9 bases from J; junction bases left unmatched: 6. Per germline, CDR1 SEHNR and CDR2 FQNEAQ (reference sequence). This chain's CDR3 is CASSLGLAGVVEQFF. CDR3 coding DNA: TGTGCCAGCAGCTTAGGTCTAGCGGGAGTGGTTGAGCAGTTCTTC. Full variable domain (outside the CDR3, taken from reference TRBV7-9 and TRBJ2-1): DTGVSQNPRHKITKRGQNVTFRCDPISEHNRLYWYRQTLGQGPEFLTYFQNEAQLEKSRLLSDRFSAERPKGSFSTLEIQRTEQGDSAMYLCASSLGLAGVVEQFFGPGTRLTVL.

The chain is built from TRBV28 and TRBJ1-6; TRBD1 aligns across 9 bases. This CDR3 is built from 21 residues. V was clipped by 8 bases and J by 0 bases; unmatched bases: 20. Germline values: CDR1 MDHEN, CDR2 SYDVKM. The CDR3: CASQPLDTGGMRSSYNSPLHF. CDR3 in DNA: TGTGCCAGCCAACCCTTAGACACAGGGGGCATGAGAAGCTCCTATAATTCACCCCTCCACTTT.

V is TRBV6-6 and J is TRBJ2-1, with 8 bases identical to TRBD2. Germline trimming cut 5 bases from V and 7 bases from J; bases unmatched to any gene: 10. Per the germline V gene, CDR1 is MNHNY and CDR2 is SVGAGI (reference sequence). CDR3 length: 15 amino acids. Here the CDR3 reads CASSQRGGSRNEQFF. Here the CDR3 DNA reads TGTGCCAGCAGTCAACGGGGGGGCTCTCGTAATGAGCAGTTCTTC.

The chain has TRBV2 and TRBJ2-7, with 12 bases identical to TRBD2. The germline V gene encodes CDR1 SNHLY and CDR2 FYNNEI. The CDR3 totals 16 residues. Trimming cost V 7 bases and J 0 bases; bases outside gene matches: 7. This chain's CDR3 is CASITVGLAGSYEQYF. Written as DNA, the CDR3 is TGTGCCAGCATCACAGTGGGACTAGCGGGCTCCTACGAGCAGTACTTC.

V gene TRBV30 combines with J gene TRBJ1-1; 9 bases agree with TRBD1. The germline CDR1 and CDR2 sequences are GTSNPN and SVGIG (reference sequence). V lost 3 bases and J lost 6; bases outside the gene matches: 5. The CDR3 spans 13 residues. The CDR3 DNA follows: TGTGCCTGGAGGAGGTGGACAGGGGCTGAAGCTTTCTTT. The encoded protein is CAWRRWTGAEAFF.

This clone was picked up one time. The rearrangement uses TRBV4-1 and TRBJ1-5, with D possibly matching TRBD1 (6 bases). V dropped 3 bases and J dropped 7 bases, with 16 bases sitting between them. The CDR3 totals 15 residues. CDR1 MGHRA and CDR2 YSYEKL come from the germline V gene. CDR3 coding DNA: TGCGCCAGCAGCCAGATACAGGGTTATTACCAGCCCCAGCATTTT. Translating gives CASSQIQGYYQPQHF.

The J gene is TRBJ2-2, the V gene TRBV18; D remains ambiguous. The germline V and J ends were trimmed by 0 bases and 6 bases, with 14 bases remaining between them. Germline CDR1 KGHSH, CDR2 LQKENI. The CDR3 extends over 16 amino acids. CDR3 region: CASSPPLWARPGELFF. The CDR3 DNA sequence: TGTGCCAGCTCACCACCCCTTTGGGCCAGGCCCGGGGAGCTGTTTTTT.

The chain is built from TRBV29-1 and TRBJ1-1, with a tentative D call TRBD1 (6 bases). Germline V gene sequence: CDR1 SQVTM, CDR2 ANQGSEA. With 0 bases removed from V and 3 bases from J, the gap between germline ends came to 11 bases. This CDR3 contains 14 residues. As DNA, the CDR3 is TGCAGCGTTGAAGATAGTCCAGGGGACACTGAAGCTTTCTTT. This gives the protein CSVEDSPGDTEAFF.

The chain couples TRBV2 to TRBJ1-1; D uncertain. The germline V gene has CDR1 SNHLY and CDR2 FYNNEI. The V end was cut by 6 bases, the J end by 6 bases, with 11 bases between. The CDR3 is 12 residues long. CDR3 in amino acids: CASSKRDAEAFF. CDR3 nucleotide sequence: TGTGCCAGCAGCAAGAGGGATGCTGAAGCTTTCTTT.

The gene calls are TRBV3-1 (or the pseudogene TRBV3-2) and TRBJ2-1, with D perhaps TRBD2 (6 bases). V was clipped by 4 bases and J by 4 bases, with 14 bases between them. This CDR3 has 15 amino acids. In germline, CDR1 is LGHDT, CDR2 YNNKEL (reference sequence). CDR3 protein: CASSPRVGGYNEQFF. CDR3 DNA: TGTGCCAGCAGCCCGAGGGTTGGAGGGTACAATGAGCAGTTCTTC.

This chain connects TRBV28 to TRBJ1-2; no definite D call. Germline V lookup: CDR1 MDHEN, CDR2 SYDVKM. This CDR3 has 11 amino acids. V was trimmed by 8 bases and J by 8 bases, leaving 12 bases between them. The DNA of the CDR3 is TGTGCCAGCGGGCTTAGTCTGGGCTACACCTTC. Protein product: CASGLSLGYTF.

The rearrangement joins TRBV6-2 or TRBV6-3 to TRBJ1-5, with 9 positions matching TRBD1. V trimming: 2 bases; J trimming: 2 bases; junction bases outside the gene matches: 13. The CDR3 runs to 19 residues. Germline values: CDR1 MNHEY, CDR2 SVGEGT. CDR3 coding DNA: TGTGCCAGCAGTTACCGCCTGGGACAGGGCGTATCGGGCAATCAGCCCCAGCATTTT. Encoded protein: CASSYRLGQGVSGNQPQHF.

CDR3 sequence reads: CASSPTGAVYEQYF. CDR3 sequence (DNA): TGTGCCAGCAGCCCGACAGGGGCGGTCTACGAGCAGTACTTC. The V gene is TRBV7-9, the J gene TRBJ2-7, with 8 nucleotides matching TRBD1. The germline V gene has CDR1 SEHNR and CDR2 FQNEAQ (reference sequence). Losses at the gene ends were 5 bases for V and 3 bases for J; bases not matched to a gene: 6. This CDR3 has 14 amino acids.

The V gene is TRBV6-5, the J gene TRBJ1-2; 7 bases are a match to TRBD1. Per the germline V gene, CDR1 is MNHEY and CDR2 is SVGAGI. The J segment lost 4 bases and the V segment lost 6 bases, leaving 8 bases of the junction unmatched. This CDR3 is 14 amino acids long. The DNA of the CDR3 is TGTGCCAGCAGCGCCATAAGGGGGCCCTATGGCTACACCTTC. It yields the protein CASSAIRGPYGYTF.

The rearrangement joins TRBV6-2 or TRBV6-3 to TRBJ1-6; perhaps TRBD1 as D (5 bases). V was cut by 0 bases and J by 8 bases, with 14 bases left in between. The CDR3 is made up of 16 amino acids. Per the germline V gene, CDR1 is MNHEY and CDR2 is SVGEGT. The CDR3 nucleotides are TGTGCCAGCAGTTACTCAGATCGGGGGATATATTCACCCCTCCACTTT. Translating it yields CASSYSDRGIYSPLHF.

The chain recombines TRBV10-3 with TRBJ2-3; D is undetermined. The CDR3 has 15 amino acids. Germline CDR1 ENHRY, CDR2 SYGVKD. Trimming cost V 2 bases and J 0 bases, with 9 bases left between them. CDR3 nucleotide sequence: TGTGCCATCAGTGAGAGAGGATATAGCACAGATACGCAGTATTTT. Protein sequence: CAISERGYSTDTQYF.

The V call is TRBV4-1, the J call TRBJ2-7, with 7 bases matching TRBD1. V shed 5 bases and J 2 bases; nucleotides not matched to a gene: 12. Germline V CDR1 and CDR2: MGHRA, YSYEKL. This CDR3 region has 16 residues. The CDR3 DNA follows: TGCGCCAGCAGCGAAGGCTTGACAGGGTTTGCCTACGAGCAGTACTTC. The encoded protein is CASSEGLTGFAYEQYF.

The chain carries TRBV7-8 and TRBJ1-5, with TRBD1 matching over 10 bases. V was clipped by 2 bases and J by 5 bases; unmatched bases: 3. Germline V CDR1 and CDR2: SGHVS, FQNEAQ. CDR3 length: 15 amino acids. Here the CDR3 reads CASSLLGTGDQPQHF. The CDR3 DNA sequence: TGTGCCAGCAGCTTACTAGGGACAGGGGATCAGCCCCAGCATTTT. Drawing the rest from reference TRBV7-8 and TRBJ1-5, the complete variable domain is GAGVSQSPRYKVAKRGQDVALRCDPISGHVSLFWYQQALGQGPEFLTYFQNEAQLDKSGLPSDRFFAERPEGSVSTLKIQRTQQEDSAVYLCASSLLGTGDQPQHFGDGTRLSIL.

The CDR3 reads CASRDNDRGDEQFF. The CDR3 DNA follows: TGCGCCAGCAGGGATAACGACCGAGGCGATGAGCAGTTCTTC. The chain employs TRBV5-1 and TRBJ2-1; the D is unclear. This CDR3 is built from 14 residues. From germline, CDR1 is SGHRS and CDR2 YFSETQ. V lost 5 bases, J lost 8 bases, and 17 bases lay in between.

Here the CDR3 DNA reads TGTGCCAGTAGTATATCGCGAGGCGGCGTCACTGAAGCTTTCTTT. As protein: CASSISRGGVTEAFF. The V and J genes are TRBV19 and TRBJ1-1; D gene ambiguous. The CDR3 covers 15 residues. With 2 bases removed from V and 4 bases from J, the gap between germline ends came to 14 bases. Germline CDR1 LNHDA, CDR2 SQIVND (reference sequence).

The chain carries TRBV5-6 and TRBJ2-1; the match to TRBD2 covers 10 bases. This CDR3 has 15 amino acids. From germline, CDR1 is SGHDT and CDR2 YYEEEE. The junction had 7 bases not matched to a gene; V was cut back by 4 bases and J by 6 bases. The CDR3 sequence: CASSPVTSGLNEQFF. CDR3 coding DNA: TGTGCCAGCAGCCCGGTGACTAGCGGGCTCAATGAGCAGTTCTTC.

The chain joins TRBV2 to TRBJ2-3; TRBD2 agrees at 9 bases. Unmatched junction bases numbered 7, after V lost 6 bases and J lost 0 bases. The CDR3 extends over 16 amino acids. Per the germline V gene, CDR1 is SNHLY and CDR2 is FYNNEI. The CDR3 bases are TGTGCCAGCAGATCAATAGCGGGGGTTAGCACAGATACGCAGTATTTT. This encodes CASRSIAGVSTDTQYF. Supplemented by reference TRBV2 and TRBJ2-3, the full variable domain reads EPEVTQTPSHQVTQMGQEVILRCVPISNHLYFYWYRQILGQKVEFLVSFYNNEISEKSEIFDDQFSVERPDGSNFTLKIRSTKLEDSAMYFCASRSIAGVSTDTQYFGPGTRLTVL.

The chain joins TRBV5-1 to TRBJ1-1, with D maybe TRBD1 (5 bases). Germline CDR1 SGHRS, CDR2 YFSETQ. This CDR3 region has 14 residues. Trimming took off 0 bases at V and 5 bases at J, with 11 bases between the two ends. As DNA, the CDR3 is TGCGCCAGCAGCTTGGCCTCGGGGGGGACTGAAGCTTTCTTT. Translating gives CASSLASGGTEAFF.

This clone showed up just once. The chain uses TRBV7-9 and TRBJ1-2; D is uncertain. This CDR3 has 14 residues. Between the trimmed V and J ends, which lost 5 bases and 3 bases, there was a span of 13 bases. Germline-derived CDR1 and CDR2 are SEHNR and FQNEAQ (reference sequence). The CDR3 sequence: CASSPSRRDYGYTF. CDR3 nucleotides: TGTGCCAGCAGCCCATCTCGGCGGGACTATGGCTACACCTTC.

The sample holds one count of this clone. The chain uses TRBV30 and TRBJ1-5, with TRBD1 identical over 10 bases. With V trimmed by 3 bases and J by 5 bases, 13 bases remained unmatched. CDR3 length equals 17 residues. Germline loops: CDR1 GTSNPN, CDR2 SVGIG (reference sequence). CDR3 in amino acids: CAWSRWTDRGFDQPQHF. CDR3 bases: TGTGCCTGGAGCAGATGGACGGACAGGGGGTTCGATCAGCCCCAGCATTTT.

The V gene is TRBV5-1, the J gene TRBJ1-6, with 12 bases matching TRBD1. Per germline, CDR1 SGHRS and CDR2 YFSETQ. This CDR3 is 15 amino acids long. V gave up 4 bases and J gave up 9 bases; unmatched junction bases: 5. The CDR3 region is CASSPRGQGASPLHF. CDR3 DNA: TGCGCCAGCAGCCCGAGGGGACAGGGGGCTTCACCCCTCCACTTT.

This clone was seen a handful of times. This chain uses TRBV4-2 with TRBJ1-1, with 11 bases fitting TRBD1. The CDR3 runs 16 residues. CDR1 and CDR2 (germline): LGHNA, YNFKEQ. The ends lost 0 bases at V and 11 bases at J; junction bases unmatched: 11. The CDR3: CASSQESGQGGVRAFF. The CDR3 DNA reads TGTGCCAGCAGCCAAGAATCGGGACAGGGGGGAGTTCGTGCTTTCTTT.

The rearrangement uses TRBV9 and TRBJ2-1; D possibly corresponds to TRBD1 (5 bases). There are 15 residues in the CDR3. Germline lookup yields CDR1 SGDLS and CDR2 YYNGEE. With 6 bases removed from V and 6 bases from J, the gap between germline ends came to 19 bases. The CDR3 nucleotides read TGTGCCAGCAATTTAAGGGGTTCCGTTCTCAATGAGCAGTTCTTC. The encoded protein is CASNLRGSVLNEQFF.